This T cell receptor (beta chain) derives from a study of T cell responses to AZD1222 COVID-19 vaccine. This table comes from immunoSEQ multiplex PCR, and its TCRdb copy is limited to in-frame clones, with some not included. The sample holds about 130,000 clones, around 90% seen once. The CDR3 extends over 14 amino acids. V lost 5 bases, J lost 7 bases, and 7 bases stayed unmatched. Germline V gives CDR1 KGHSH, CDR2 LQKENI. This clone was counted a few times. This TCR derives from an adult in good health. The sample was peripheral blood, taken on day 0 of AZD1222 vaccination. This rearrangement joins TRBV18 to TRBJ1-5; 8 bases map to TRBD1. This CDR3 is CASSEQTGDQPQHF. The CDR3 coding sequence is TGTGCCAGCTCAGAGCAGACAGGGGACCAGCCCCAGCATTTT.